The 4 T cell receptor beta chains given below trace back to one sample, sequenced in a study of T cell changes during pregnancy in multiple sclerosis. Produced via immunoSEQ multiplex PCR; TCRdb's table is partial and in-frame only. The sample yields about 34,000 clones, roughly 90% seen once. The sample here was CD8+ T cells from peripheral blood mononuclear cells, taken in the third trimester of pregnancy. The receptors originated from a female donor with multiple sclerosis, enrolled in a pregnancy study.

This chain links TRBV7-9 with TRBJ2-7; D may be TRBD1 (5 bases). Germline CDR1 SEHNR, CDR2 FQNEAQ (reference sequence). V was shortened by 5 bases and J by 5 bases, with 10 bases between the two germline ends. This CDR3 region has 12 residues. The CDR3 reads CASSQGIHEQYF. The CDR3 DNA follows: TGTGCCAGCAGCCAGGGCATCCACGAGCAGTACTTC.

The J gene is TRBJ2-4, the V gene TRBV9, with 7 positions matching TRBD2. This CDR3 has 16 amino acids. Per the germline V gene, CDR1 is SGDLS and CDR2 is YYNGEE. The J segment lost 2 bases and the V segment lost 0 bases, leaving 5 bases of the junction unmatched. CDR3 nucleotide sequence: TGTGCCAGCAGCGTAGCGGGGGAGGGGACCAAAAACATTCAGTACTTC. It is translated as CASSVAGEGTKNIQYF.

CDR3 DNA: TGTGCCAGCAGCTTAATGTCGGGGTTGGACACCGGGGAGCTGTTTTTT. Protein product: CASSLMSGLDTGELFF. The rearrangement joins TRBV7-3 to TRBJ2-2, with D perhaps matching TRBD2 (5 bases). There are 16 residues in the CDR3. Germline V lookup: CDR1 SGHTA, CDR2 FQGTGA. Trimming shortened V by 1 base and J by 3 bases, and 12 bases separated the two germline ends.

Only one count was recorded for this clone. V usage is TRBV15 and J usage is TRBJ2-3; tentative D call: TRBD2 (7 bases). Per germline, CDR1 LNHNV and CDR2 YYDKDF (reference sequence). The CDR3 is 13 amino acids. V lost 3 bases and J 9 bases, leaving 13 bases between the germline ends. The CDR3 here is CATSREGGATQYF. DNA for the CDR3: TGTGCCACCAGCAGGGAAGGGGGGGCAACGCAGTATTTT.